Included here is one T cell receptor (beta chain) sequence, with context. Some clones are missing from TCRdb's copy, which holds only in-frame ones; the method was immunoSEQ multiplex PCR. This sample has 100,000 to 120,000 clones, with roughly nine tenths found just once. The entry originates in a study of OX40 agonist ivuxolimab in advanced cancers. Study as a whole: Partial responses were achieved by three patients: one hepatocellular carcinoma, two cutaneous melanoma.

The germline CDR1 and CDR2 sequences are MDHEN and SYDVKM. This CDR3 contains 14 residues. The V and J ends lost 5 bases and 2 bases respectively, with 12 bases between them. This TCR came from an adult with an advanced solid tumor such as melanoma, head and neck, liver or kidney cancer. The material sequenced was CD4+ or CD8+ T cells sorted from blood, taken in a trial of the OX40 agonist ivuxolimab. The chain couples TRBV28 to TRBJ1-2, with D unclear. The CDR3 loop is CASSPPGRNYGYTF. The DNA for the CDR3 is TGTGCCAGCAGTCCACCGGGCAGAAACTATGGCTACACCTTC.